This T cell receptor beta chain was found in a study of CD8+ T cells in alopecia areata (dated by TCRdb to the late 2010s). Concerning the study at large: Treated patients were enrolled in an open-label pilot trial of oral tofacitinib at 5 to 10 mg twice daily for moderate-to-severe alopecia areata. Patients stayed on tofacitinib for 6 to 18 months and then had 6 months of follow-up off drug so that delayed response and recurrence could be assessed. For the treated patients, the SALT score, which quantifies what percentage of scalp surface area is affected, served as the measure of disease severity. In both human patients and the C3H/HeJ mouse model, the study applied high-throughput TCRbeta sequencing to look at T cell clonal expansion in alopecia areata. Scalp tissue and sorted CD4+ and CD8+ peripheral blood T cells from patchy and totalis/universalis alopecia areata patients and from healthy controls were covered by human TCRbeta sequencing. Patients on tofacitinib were biopsied at baseline and after 4 and 24 weeks of treatment, and several of the patients also had a later scalp biopsy. Clonality in the scalp was compared among normal scalp (n=4), patchy alopecia areata scalp (n=8), and alopecia totalis/universalis scalp (n=8). The RNA source kit depended on sample type: the PAXgene miRNA kit for fixed scalp, the miRNeasy kit for PBMCs, and the RNeasy kit for mouse skin. TCRbeta CDR3 regions were amplified by immunoSEQ multiplex PCR using 35 Vbeta forward and 13 Jbeta reverse primers. Results the study describes overall, beyond this receptor: Resident alphabeta T cells in normal human skin are also sequenced, complicating scalp TCR repertoire analysis, unlike mouse skin dominated by gammadelta T cells. Shared TCR sequences between patients were less evident than in mice, which may be partly attributable to HLA diversity in the patient population. The treated cohort was small, with a single nonresponder, so links between baseline CD8+ expansion and response need larger studies. Compared with normal scalp, lesional scalp, particularly in alopecia totalis/universalis, had higher clonality and more expanded CD8+ clones, which suggests antigenic drive. Tofacitinib significantly lowered scalp clonality and the number of expanded CD8+ clones among the top 100 scalp clones. During tofacitinib treatment, many expanded lesional clones stuck around in both scalp and blood, and this persistence may partly explain why relapse happens after treatment is stopped.

This clone was recorded at least ten times. What antigen it recognizes has not been identified. One base away there is no much larger clone; base qualities are not given. The library relied on the immunoSEQ multiplex PCR assay. RNA was extracted from all samples and reverse transcribed into cDNA as template for TCR sequencing. First-strand cDNA was synthesized using SuperScript III with a 2:1 mix of oligo-dT and random hexamers. A synthetic immune receptor repertoire was used to gauge amplification bias, and whatever bias remained was removed computationally. The published analysis was carried out like this. After raw reads were preprocessed to remove errors, the CDR3 was defined following IMGT conventions as running from the conserved cysteine to phenylalanine. Clonality was computed by normalizing Shannon entropy by log2 of the number of productive unique TCRs and subtracting the result from 1. Whether each scalp clone was CD4 or CD8 was inferred by checking scalp TCRbeta sequences against the CD4 and CD8 repertoires from sorted blood. In TCRdb, the immuneACCESS table is reduced to in-frame sequences with V and J assigned. These tables do not hold every clone; where another copy was compared, an unresolved V gene accounts for under half, and the others remain unexplained. Clone size and V and J calls were adopted from that table, with D and trimming inferred from the DNA. The sample table records about 220,000 clones; about 57% of these occur just once. Approximately 1.4% of the sample comes from the top ten.

The time point label on this specimen signifies: around 4 weeks on oral tofacitinib. Interpreted using the paper, the treatment or condition label stands for: oral pan-JAK inhibitor, 5-10 mg twice daily. Lesional scalp punch biopsies and peripheral blood were collected from alopecia areata patients. PBMCs were isolated by density centrifugation and stained for CD3, CD4 and CD8, and CD4+ and CD8+ T cells were sorted on a FACSAria. The CDR3 runs 16 residues from the cysteine to the phenylalanine. The CDR3 DNA has 48 bases and is translated from base 1. CDR1 and CDR2, looked up from the germline V gene, are SGHDN and FVKESK. V is reduced by 4 bases and J by 5 bases, leaving a spacing of 18 bases between them.

The input for sequencing was CD4+ T cells sorted from blood, taken at week 4, from a patient treated with tofacitinib. The sequence was obtained from a human donor with alopecia areata. The chain is assembled from TRBV14 and TRBJ2-1; a weak D assignment points to TRBD1 (6 bases agree). The nucleotide sequence reads TGTGCCAGCAGCCGCCCGGGACAATTGTCTAACAATGAGCAGTTCTTC. Its coded protein is CASSRPGQLSNNEQFF.